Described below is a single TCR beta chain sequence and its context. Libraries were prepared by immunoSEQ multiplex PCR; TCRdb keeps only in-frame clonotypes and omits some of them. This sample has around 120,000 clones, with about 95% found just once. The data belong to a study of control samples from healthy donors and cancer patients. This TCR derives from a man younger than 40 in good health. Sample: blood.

CDR3 residues: CASTVWGSENTEAFF. The CDR3, as DNA: TGTGCCAGCACAGTTTGGGGCAGTGAGAACACTGAAGCTTTCTTT. The chain carries TRBV28 and TRBJ1-1; maybe TRBD1 (5 bases). The CDR3 has 15 amino acids. CDR1 and CDR2 (germline): MDHEN, SYDVKM. V shed 7 bases and J shed 1 base, with 16 bases lying between them.